Below, one T cell receptor beta chain is given with its context. Its antigen is unknown. The CDR3 is 15 residues long. Trimming removed 1 base at V and 4 bases at J, with 11 bases between. Looked up from germline, CDR1 is LGHNA and CDR2 is YSLEER. Profiling relied on immunoSEQ multiplex PCR, and the TCRdb table lists in-frame clones only, not all of them. The data contain 25,000 to 30,000 clones, roughly four fifths of them seen just once; the ten biggest clones take up about 10%. Unexposed donor CD4+ T cells date from about 2011-2019, before the COVID-19 pandemic. The cells were cultured for approximately ten days before CD4+ T cells were isolated. The source of the sample is a study of CD4 T cells in relation to SARS-CoV-2 and coronaviruses.

The sequenced sample was CD4+ T cells from PBMCs, cultured in vitro. The J gene is TRBJ1-5, the V gene TRBV4-3, with D tentatively TRBD1 (5 bases). The origin of this receptor is a human donor in good health. This CDR3 reads CASSQAGGGNQPQHF. As DNA, the CDR3 is TGCGCCAGCAGCCAAGCCGGGGGAGGGAATCAGCCCCAGCATTTT.